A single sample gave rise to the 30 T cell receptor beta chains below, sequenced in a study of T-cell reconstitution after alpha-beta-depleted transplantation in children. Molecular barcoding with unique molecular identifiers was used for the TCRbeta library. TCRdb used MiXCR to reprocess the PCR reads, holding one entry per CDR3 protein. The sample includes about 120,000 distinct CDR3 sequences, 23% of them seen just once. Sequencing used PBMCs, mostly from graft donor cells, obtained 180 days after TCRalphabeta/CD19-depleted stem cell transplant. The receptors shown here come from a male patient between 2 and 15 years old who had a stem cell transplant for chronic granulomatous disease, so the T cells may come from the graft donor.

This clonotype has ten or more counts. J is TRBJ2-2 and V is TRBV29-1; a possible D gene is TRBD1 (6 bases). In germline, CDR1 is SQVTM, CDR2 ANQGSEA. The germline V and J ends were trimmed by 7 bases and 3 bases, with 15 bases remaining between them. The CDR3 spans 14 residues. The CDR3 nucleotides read TGCAGCGGCTTGGGGGCGCGTGACACCGGGGAGCTGTTTTTT. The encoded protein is CSGLGARDTGELFF.

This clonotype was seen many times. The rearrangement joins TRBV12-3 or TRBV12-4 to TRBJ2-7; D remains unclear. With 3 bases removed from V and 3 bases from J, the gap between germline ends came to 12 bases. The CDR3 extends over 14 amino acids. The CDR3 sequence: CASSFSVRGYEQYF. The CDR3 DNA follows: TGTGCCAGCAGTTTTTCTGTCCGCGGCTACGAGCAGTACTTC.

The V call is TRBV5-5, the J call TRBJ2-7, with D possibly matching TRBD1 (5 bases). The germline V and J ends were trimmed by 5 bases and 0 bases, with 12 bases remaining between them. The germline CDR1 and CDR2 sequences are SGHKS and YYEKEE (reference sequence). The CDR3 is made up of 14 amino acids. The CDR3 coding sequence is TGTGCCAGCAGTTCAGGGTACCCCTCCTACGAGCAGTACTTC. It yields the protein CASSSGYPSYEQYF.

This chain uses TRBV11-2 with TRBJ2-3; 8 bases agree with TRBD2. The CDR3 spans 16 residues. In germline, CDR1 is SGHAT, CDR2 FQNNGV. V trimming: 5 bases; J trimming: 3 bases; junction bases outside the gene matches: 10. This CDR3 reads CASSLHGGGKTDTQYF. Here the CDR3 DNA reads TGTGCCAGCAGCCTCCATGGCGGGGGGAAAACAGATACGCAGTATTTT. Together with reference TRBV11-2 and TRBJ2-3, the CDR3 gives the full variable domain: EAGVAQSPRYKIIEKRQSVAFWCNPISGHATLYWYQQILGQGPKLLIQFQNNGVVDDSQLPKDRFSAERLKGVDSTLKIQPAKLEDSAVYLCASSLHGGGKTDTQYFGPGTRLTVL.

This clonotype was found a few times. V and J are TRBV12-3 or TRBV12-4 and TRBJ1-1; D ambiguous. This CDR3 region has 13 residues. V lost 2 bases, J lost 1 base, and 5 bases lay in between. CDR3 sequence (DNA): TGTGCCAGCAGTTTAATGGAGAACACTGAAGCTTTCTTT. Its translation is CASSLMENTEAFF.

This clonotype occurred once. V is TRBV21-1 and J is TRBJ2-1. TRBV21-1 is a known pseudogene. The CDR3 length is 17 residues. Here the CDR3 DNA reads TGTGCCAGCAGCAAGACCCCAGTTAAGTATAGGGTGAATGAGCAGTTCTTC. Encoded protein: CASSKTPVKYRVNEQFF.

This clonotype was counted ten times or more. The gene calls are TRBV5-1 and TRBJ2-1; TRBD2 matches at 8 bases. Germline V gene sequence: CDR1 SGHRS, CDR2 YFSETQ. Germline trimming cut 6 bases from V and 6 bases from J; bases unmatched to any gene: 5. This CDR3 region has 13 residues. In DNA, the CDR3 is TGCGCCAGCAAAACTAGCGGCCTCAATGAGCAGTTCTTC. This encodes CASKTSGLNEQFF.

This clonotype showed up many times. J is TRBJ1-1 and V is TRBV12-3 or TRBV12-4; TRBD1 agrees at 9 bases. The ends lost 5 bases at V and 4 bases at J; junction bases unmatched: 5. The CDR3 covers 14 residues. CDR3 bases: TGTGCCAGCAGTCCTAGACAGGGGGGCACTGAAGCTTTCTTT. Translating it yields CASSPRQGGTEAFF.

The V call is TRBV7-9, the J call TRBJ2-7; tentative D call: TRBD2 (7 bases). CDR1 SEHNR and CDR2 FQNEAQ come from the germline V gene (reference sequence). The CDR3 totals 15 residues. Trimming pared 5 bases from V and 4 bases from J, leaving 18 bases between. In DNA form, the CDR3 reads TGTGCCAGCAGCAACGGGAAGGGGGGGCCTTACGAGCAGTACTTC. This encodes CASSNGKGGPYEQYF.

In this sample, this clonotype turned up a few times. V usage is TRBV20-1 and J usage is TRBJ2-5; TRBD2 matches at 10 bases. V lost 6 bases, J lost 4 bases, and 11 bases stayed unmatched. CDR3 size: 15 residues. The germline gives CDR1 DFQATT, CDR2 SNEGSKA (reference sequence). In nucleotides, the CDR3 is TGCAGTGCCGGCCGAGCGGGGGGGCTCTTAGAGACCCAGTACTTC. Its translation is CSAGRAGGLLETQYF.

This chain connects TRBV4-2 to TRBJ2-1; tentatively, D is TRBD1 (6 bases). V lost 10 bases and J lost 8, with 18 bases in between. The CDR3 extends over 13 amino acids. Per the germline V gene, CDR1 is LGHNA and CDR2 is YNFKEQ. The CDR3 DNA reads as TGTGCCATGAGCCCCCAACAGGGTTATGAGCAGTTCTTC. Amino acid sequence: CAMSPQQGYEQFF.

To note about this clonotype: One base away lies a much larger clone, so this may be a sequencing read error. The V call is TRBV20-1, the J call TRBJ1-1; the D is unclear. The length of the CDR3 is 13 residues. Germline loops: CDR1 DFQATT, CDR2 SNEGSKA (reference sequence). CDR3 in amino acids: CSASRPSNTDAFF. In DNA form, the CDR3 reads TGCAGTGCCAGTCGGCCGTCGAACACTGACGCTTTCTTT.

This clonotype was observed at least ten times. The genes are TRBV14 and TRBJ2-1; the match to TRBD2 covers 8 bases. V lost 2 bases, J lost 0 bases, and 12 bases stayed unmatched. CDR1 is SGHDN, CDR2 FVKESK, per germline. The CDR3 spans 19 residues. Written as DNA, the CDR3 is TGTGCCAGCAGCCAATATAGACAGCAAAGCGGGAGCTCCTACAATGAGCAGTTCTTC. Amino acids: CASSQYRQQSGSSYNEQFF.

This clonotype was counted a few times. CDR3: CASSLMQGGQPQHF. As DNA, the CDR3 is TGTGCCAGCAGTTTAATGCAGGGGGGTCAGCCCCAGCATTTT. The genes are TRBV12-3 or TRBV12-4 and TRBJ1-5; 7 bases fit TRBD1. V lost 2 bases, J lost 6 bases, and 4 bases stayed unmatched. This CDR3 has 14 residues.

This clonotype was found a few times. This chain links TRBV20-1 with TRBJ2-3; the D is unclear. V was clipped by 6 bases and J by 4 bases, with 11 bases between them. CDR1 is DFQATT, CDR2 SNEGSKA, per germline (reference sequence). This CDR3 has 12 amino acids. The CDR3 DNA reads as TGCAGTGCCGGTGCATTGTCAGATACGCAGTATTTT. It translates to CSAGALSDTQYF.

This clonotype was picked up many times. This chain's CDR3 is CASSPQAAWDTQYF. The CDR3 nucleotides are TGTGCCAGCAGTCCACAAGCCGCGTGGGATACGCAGTATTTT. J is TRBJ2-3 and V is TRBV6-2 or TRBV6-3; no firm D call. V lost 5 bases and J lost 6, with 15 bases in between. The CDR3 is made up of 14 amino acids. CDR1 MNHEY and CDR2 SVGEGT come from the germline V gene.

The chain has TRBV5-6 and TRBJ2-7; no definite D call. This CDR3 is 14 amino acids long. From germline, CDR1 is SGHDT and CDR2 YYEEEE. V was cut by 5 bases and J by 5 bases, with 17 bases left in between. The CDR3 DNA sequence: TGTGCCAGCAGGGCTGAACTTTTTGACAACGAGCAGTACTTC. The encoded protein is CASRAELFDNEQYF.

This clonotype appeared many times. The CDR3 protein is CSATDQPQHF. CDR3 coding DNA: TGCAGTGCCACGGATCAGCCCCAGCATTTT. The rearrangement uses TRBV20-1 and TRBJ1-5; D is unclear. V lost 6 bases and J lost 5, with 5 bases in between. The CDR3 totals 10 residues. The V gene's germline CDR1 is DFQATT and CDR2 SNEGSKA (reference sequence).

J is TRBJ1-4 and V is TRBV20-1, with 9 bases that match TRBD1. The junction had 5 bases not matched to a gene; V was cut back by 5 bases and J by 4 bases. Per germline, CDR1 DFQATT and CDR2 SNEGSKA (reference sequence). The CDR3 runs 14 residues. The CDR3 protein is CSAATGGRNEKLFF. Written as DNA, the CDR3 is TGCAGTGCTGCTACAGGGGGCCGTAATGAAAAACTGTTTTTT.

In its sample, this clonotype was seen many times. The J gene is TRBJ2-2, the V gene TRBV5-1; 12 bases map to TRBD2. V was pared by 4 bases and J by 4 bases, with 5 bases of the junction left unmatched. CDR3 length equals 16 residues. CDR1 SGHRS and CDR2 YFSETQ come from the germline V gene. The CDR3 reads CASSEQTSGGTGELFF. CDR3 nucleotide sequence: TGCGCCAGCAGCGAACAGACTAGCGGGGGCACCGGGGAGCTGTTTTTT.

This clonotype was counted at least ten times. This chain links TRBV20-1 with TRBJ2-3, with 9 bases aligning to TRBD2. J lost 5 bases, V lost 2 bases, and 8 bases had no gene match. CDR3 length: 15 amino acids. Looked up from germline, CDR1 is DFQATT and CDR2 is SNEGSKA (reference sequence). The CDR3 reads CSARTTGLAVDTQYF. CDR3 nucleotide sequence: TGCAGTGCTAGAACAACGGGACTAGCAGTAGATACGCAGTATTTT.

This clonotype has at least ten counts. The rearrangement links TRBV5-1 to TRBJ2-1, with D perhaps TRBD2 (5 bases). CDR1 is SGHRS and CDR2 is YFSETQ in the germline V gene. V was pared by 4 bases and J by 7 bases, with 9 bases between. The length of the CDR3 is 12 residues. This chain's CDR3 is CASSPRTNEQFF. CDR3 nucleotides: TGCGCCAGCAGCCCCCGGACTAATGAGCAGTTCTTC.

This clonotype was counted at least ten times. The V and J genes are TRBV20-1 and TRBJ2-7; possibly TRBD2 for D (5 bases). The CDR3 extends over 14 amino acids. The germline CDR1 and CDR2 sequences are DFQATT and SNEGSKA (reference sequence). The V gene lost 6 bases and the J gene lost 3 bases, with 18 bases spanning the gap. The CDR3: CSAGWGDYSYEQYF. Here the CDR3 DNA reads TGCAGTGCCGGGTGGGGAGATTATAGCTACGAGCAGTACTTC.

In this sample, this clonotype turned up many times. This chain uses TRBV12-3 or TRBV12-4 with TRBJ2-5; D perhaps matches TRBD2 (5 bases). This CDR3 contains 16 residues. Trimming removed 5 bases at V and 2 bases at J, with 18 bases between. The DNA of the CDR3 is TGTGCCAGCAGTAACCGGACTGAAGGCAGGCAAGAGACCCAGTACTTC. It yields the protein CASSNRTEGRQETQYF.

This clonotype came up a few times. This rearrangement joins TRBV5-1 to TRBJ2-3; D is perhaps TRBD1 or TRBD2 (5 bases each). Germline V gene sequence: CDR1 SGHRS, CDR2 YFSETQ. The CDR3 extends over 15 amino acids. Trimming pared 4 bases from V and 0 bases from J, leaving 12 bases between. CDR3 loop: CASSRDGTSTDTQYF. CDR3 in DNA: TGCGCCAGCAGCCGGGACGGCACTAGCACAGATACGCAGTATTTT.

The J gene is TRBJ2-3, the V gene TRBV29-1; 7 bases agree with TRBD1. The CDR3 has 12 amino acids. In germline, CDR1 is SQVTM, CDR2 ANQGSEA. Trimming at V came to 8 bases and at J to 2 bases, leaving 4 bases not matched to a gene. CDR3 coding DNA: TGCAGCTCCCAGGGGGTCACAGATACGCAGTATTTT. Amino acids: CSSQGVTDTQYF.

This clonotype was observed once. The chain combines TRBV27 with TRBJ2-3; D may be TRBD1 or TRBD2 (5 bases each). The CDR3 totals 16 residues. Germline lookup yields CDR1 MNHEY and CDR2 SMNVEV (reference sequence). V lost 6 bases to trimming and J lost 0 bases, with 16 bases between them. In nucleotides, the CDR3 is TGTGCCAGCAGCCTGGGACGGTGGATCAGCACAGATACGCAGTATTTT. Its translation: CASSLGRWISTDTQYF.

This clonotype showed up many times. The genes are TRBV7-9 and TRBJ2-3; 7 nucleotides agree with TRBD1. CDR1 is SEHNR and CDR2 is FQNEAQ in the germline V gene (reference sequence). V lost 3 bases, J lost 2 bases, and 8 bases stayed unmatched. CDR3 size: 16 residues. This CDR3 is CASSFPTGVNTDTQYF. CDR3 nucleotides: TGTGCCAGCAGCTTTCCCACAGGGGTTAACACAGATACGCAGTATTTT.

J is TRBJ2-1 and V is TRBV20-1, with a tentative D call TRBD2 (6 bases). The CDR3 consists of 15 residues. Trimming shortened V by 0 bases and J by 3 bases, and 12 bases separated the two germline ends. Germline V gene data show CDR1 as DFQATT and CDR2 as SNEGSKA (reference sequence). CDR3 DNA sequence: TGCAGTGCTAGAGATCCCGTAGCGGTCTACAATGAGCAGTTCTTC. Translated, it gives CSARDPVAVYNEQFF.

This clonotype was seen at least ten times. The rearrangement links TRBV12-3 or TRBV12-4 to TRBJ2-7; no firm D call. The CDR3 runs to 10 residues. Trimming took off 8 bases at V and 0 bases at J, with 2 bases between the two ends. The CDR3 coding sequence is TGTGCCAGCGGCTCCTACGAGCAGTACTTC. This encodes CASGSYEQYF.